The rows below give T cell receptor beta chains drawn from one sample of a study of response to subunit inactivated influenza vaccine. TCRdb passed the RT-PCR reads through MiXCR, listing each CDR3 protein once. The sample lists hundreds of thousands of distinct CDR3 sequences; less than 30% were seen once. The input for sequencing was CD4+ T cells sorted from PBMCs, taken 4 to 6 days after vaccination. All receptors come from a man aged 50 to 60 who received an inactivated influenza vaccine. Both conserved end residues are part of each CDR3. Size is omitted from some rows. Given values are once, few, many or a class for expanded clones.

CSVESPDTQYF | few | TRBJ2-3 | TRBV29-1
CSVLGASHTGELFF | few | TRBJ2-2 | TRBV29-1
CASSTAITSGGSDTQYF | . | TRBJ2-3 | TRBV5-1
CASSPDVKTGELFF | few | TRBJ2-2 | TRBV18
CASSPPGKSEAFF | few | TRBJ1-1 | TRBV27
CASSLVGLLNTEAFF | few | TRBJ1-1 | TRBV5-1
CSARDRVLGYNEQFF | few | TRBJ2-1 | TRBV20-1
CASSPSSGTRGEQYF | . | TRBJ2-7 | TRBV18
CASSEGTGAHGEQHF | . | TRBJ2-7 | TRBV11-2
CASSASPGANEKLFF | . | TRBJ1-4 | TRBV9
CASSDGWGGEQYF | . | TRBJ2-7 | TRBV6-1
CASSRVGGSTNEKLFF | . | TRBJ1-4 | TRBV5-5
CASSLAQGPRGTQYF | . | TRBJ2-5 | TRBV7-2
CASSYLETQYF | many | TRBJ2-5 | TRBV6-2/TRBV6-3
CASSVVSNSNEQFF | . | TRBJ2-1 | TRBV9
CASTRQGASGNTIYF | few | TRBJ1-3 | TRBV27
CSATGQGTDTQYF | . | TRBJ2-3 | TRBV20-1
CASFRDYNEQFF | few | TRBJ2-1 | TRBV5-6
CASSLAQGGFETQYF | few | TRBJ2-5 | TRBV7-8
CASSARTSGSYEQYF | few | TRBJ2-7 | TRBV5-1
CSAVGPRAFF | . | TRBJ1-1 | TRBV20-1
CASRPRTGGLADTQYF | . | TRBJ2-3 | TRBV6-1
CASSPLDRGRETQYF | . | TRBJ2-5 | TRBV28
CASSLGKGTYEQYF | . | TRBJ2-7 | TRBV7-2
CASSAAGHRNNEQYF | few | TRBJ2-7 | TRBV9
CATSRGNTGANVLTF | . | TRBJ2-6 | TRBV15
CASSPRPSGSYNEQFF | few | TRBJ2-1 | TRBV9
CASSLGGQGEQPQHF | few | TRBJ1-5 | TRBV5-1
CASSQEGAASDTQYF | . | TRBJ2-3 | TRBV4-3
CASSQAGQANEKLFF | few | TRBJ1-4 | TRBV4-3
CASSQVATSGSPDTQYF | . | TRBJ2-3 | TRBV4-3
CASRHGQGPAEQYF | few | TRBJ2-7 | TRBV6-2/TRBV6-3
CSARDNWRTSTDTQYF | . | TRBJ2-3 | TRBV20-1
CAISEGVTGELFF | few | TRBJ2-2 | TRBV10-3